This entry lists 4 T cell receptor beta chains sequenced from one sample in a study of cytomegalovirus exposure and HLA in healthy donors. PCR involved 60 Vbeta and 13 Jbeta primers. Generated by immunoSEQ multiplex PCR, the TCRdb table keeps only in-frame clones and is missing some. The table has 200,000 to 250,000 clones, over 75% seen once. What was sequenced was PBMCs. These receptors were obtained from a human donor in good health.

This clone was detected once. The same CDR3 also results from other DNA sequences found in this sample. This chain connects TRBV9 to TRBJ2-1; D is unclear. The CDR3 runs 15 residues. Germline CDR1 reads SGDLS; CDR2 reads YYNGEE. V dropped 0 bases and J dropped 0 bases, with 7 bases sitting between them. Here the CDR3 reads CASSVGRSSYNEQFF. The DNA of the CDR3 is TGTGCCAGCAGCGTAGGTCGGAGCTCCTACAATGAGCAGTTCTTC.

The rearrangement uses TRBV2 and TRBJ1-1, with 7 bases fitting TRBD1. V was clipped by 4 bases and J by 11 bases; unmatched bases: 13. The CDR3 has 14 residues. Germline lookup yields CDR1 SNHLY and CDR2 FYNNEI. CDR3 protein: CASSGGTEIQLAFF. The CDR3 DNA sequence: TGTGCCAGCAGTGGCGGGACAGAGATACAGCTGGCTTTCTTT.

The chain links TRBV29-1 to TRBJ2-1, with TRBD1 identical over 10 bases. Germline assignment: CDR1 SQVTM and CDR2 ANQGSEA. V lost 6 bases to trimming and J lost 7 bases; unmatched junction nucleotides: 9. The CDR3 has 14 residues. CDR3 DNA sequence: TGCAGCGTAGTAAGGCGGACAGGGGGAAATGAGCAGTTCTTC. Translated: CSVVRRTGGNEQFF.

This clone occurred once. This chain connects TRBV5-1 to TRBJ2-1, with 8 bases fitting TRBD1. V lost 1 base to trimming and J lost 6 bases; unmatched junction nucleotides: 6. CDR1 is SGHRS, CDR2 YFSETQ, per germline. The CDR3 runs to 15 residues. DNA of the CDR3: TGCGCCAGCAGCTTGATTGGCGGGACAGGCAATGAGCAGTTCTTC. Protein sequence: CASSLIGGTGNEQFF.